This TCR beta chain was sequenced in a study of glioma-infiltrating T cells after dendritic cell vaccination. As for the study in general: Between about 2002 and 2013, patients got autologous tumor lysate-pulsed dendritic cell vaccines. The study, taken as a whole, reports: Patients with more pretreatment TILs had longer time to progression and survival.

Time point of the sample: after dendritic cell vaccination, including at tumor progression/relapse. PBMC were collected before vaccination, two weeks after the third vaccination, and at progression. Amplification used 60 V beta primers and 13 J beta primers. Sequencing used immunoSEQ multiplex PCR; TCRdb keeps in-frame clones, though not all of them. The data show over 65,000 clones, 85% seen once. Turning to this clone: Its antigen is still unknown.

The CDR3 has 15 residues. J lost 4 bases, V lost 6 bases, and 11 bases had no gene match. Germline CDR1 is MNHNS and CDR2 is SASEGT. The receptor comes from a human donor with glioblastoma. The chain carries TRBV6-1 and TRBJ2-7, with 8 bases identical to TRBD1. The starting material was blood, obtained after dendritic cell vaccination. CDR3 in DNA: TGTGCCAGCAGGGTCCGGACAGGGACAGTATACGAGCAGTACTTC. Protein: CASRVRTGTVYEQYF.